Detailed here is one T cell receptor (beta chain). What it binds is not known. At one of its ends the junction is not consistent with the germline gene, which may arise from a read error. This sample was included in a study of vaccination and CD4 T cells after COVID-19. Study as a whole: With ten or so mild cases and one severe, convalescent patients were SARS-CoV-2 positive by nasal swab PCR. The makeup of the convalescents was six males and four females, two of them Hispanic. Notes on the study in general: In convalescent patients, 304 of 307 vaccine-specific clones were mono-reactive for SARS-CoV-2 spike. Early post-infection timepoints were missing, and relatively few convalescent patients were studied.

One entry per CDR3 protein, called by TCRdb with MiXCR from the PCR reads. Of approximately 20,000 distinct CDR3 sequences listed, 58% are singletons. This CDR3 is built from 17 residues. The germline CDR1 and CDR2 sequences are SGHTA and FQGNSA. This receptor was taken from a human donor who had recovered from COVID-19. The source material was CD4+ T cells from blood, sampled before SARS-CoV-2 vaccination. The J gene is TRBJ2-5, the V gene TRBV7-2, with TRBD2 matching over 7 bases. The CDR3 protein is CAGSLYLRLASQETQYF. For the CDR3, the DNA is TGTGCCGGCAGCTTATATCTTAGACTAGCCTCTCAAGAGACCCAGTACTTC.